The T cell receptor (beta chain) under discussion was sequenced for a study of T cell responses to AZD1222 COVID-19 vaccine. Study results and caveats: Females outnumbered males among donors, who were mostly white British; clonal diversity was possibly underestimated. The study found Spike-specific TCR breadth and depth rose after two AZD1222 doses. Baseline serology detected seropositivity in only six or seven AZD1222 recipients.

In the case of this clone: No antigen is known for it.

The assay was immunoSEQ multiplex PCR, and TCRdb's table has in-frame clones only and misses some. Found here are about 81,000 clones, more than 70% of them singletons; the top ten hold approximately 5.6%. The V gene lost 0 bases and the J gene lost 4 bases, with 6 bases spanning the gap. Germline assignment: CDR1 SGHDN and CDR2 FVKESK. There are 13 residues in the CDR3. The chain couples TRBV14 to TRBJ1-2; D is ambiguous. This TCR derives from an adult who received the AZD1222 COVID-19 vaccine. The specimen comprised peripheral blood, sampled 28 days after the second AZD1222 dose. The CDR3 DNA reads as TGTGCCAGCAGCCAAGACACTGCCTATGGCTACACCTTC. Translating gives CASSQDTAYGYTF.